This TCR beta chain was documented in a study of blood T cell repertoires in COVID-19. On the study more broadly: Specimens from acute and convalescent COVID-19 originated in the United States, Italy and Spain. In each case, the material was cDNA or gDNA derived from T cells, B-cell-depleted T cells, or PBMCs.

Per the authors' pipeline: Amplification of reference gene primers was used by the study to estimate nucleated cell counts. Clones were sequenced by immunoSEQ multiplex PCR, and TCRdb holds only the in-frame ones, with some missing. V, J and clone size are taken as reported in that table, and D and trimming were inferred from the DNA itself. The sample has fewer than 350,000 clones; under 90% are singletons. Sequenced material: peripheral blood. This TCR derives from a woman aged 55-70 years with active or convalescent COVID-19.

This chain's CDR3 is CASRSGPGQGFEQYF. The CDR3 DNA sequence: TGTGCCAGCAGATCCGGTCCGGGACAGGGTTTCGAGCAGTACTTC. V gene TRBV28 combines with J gene TRBJ2-7; the match to TRBD1 covers 9 bases. This CDR3 has 15 amino acids. Unmatched junction bases numbered 12, after V lost 6 bases and J lost 6 bases. The germline V gene encodes CDR1 MDHEN and CDR2 SYDVKM. The entire variable domain, with the rest obtained from reference TRBV28 and TRBJ2-7, is as follows: DVKVTQSSRYLVKRTGEKVFLECVQDMDHENMFWYRQDPGLGLRLIYFSYDVKMKEKGDIPEGYSVSREKKERFSLILESASTNQTSMYLCASRSGPGQGFEQYFGPGTRLTVT.